This T cell receptor (beta chain) was recorded in a study of control samples from healthy donors and cancer patients. V lost 4 bases, J lost 4 bases, and 13 bases lay in between. CDR3 length: 13 residues. Germline-derived CDR1 and CDR2 are SQVTM and ANQGSEA. Produced via immunoSEQ multiplex PCR; TCRdb's table is partial and in-frame only. The table has around 83,000 clones, 90% to 95% seen once. The source material was PBMCs. This sequence joins TRBV29-1 and TRBJ1-1; D is unclear. The clonotype was recovered from a woman between 40 and 50 years old with lung cancer. In DNA form, the CDR3 reads TGCAGCGTTGGGTATCGGAGCGGCACTGAAGCTTTCTTT. Its protein product is CSVGYRSGTEAFF.